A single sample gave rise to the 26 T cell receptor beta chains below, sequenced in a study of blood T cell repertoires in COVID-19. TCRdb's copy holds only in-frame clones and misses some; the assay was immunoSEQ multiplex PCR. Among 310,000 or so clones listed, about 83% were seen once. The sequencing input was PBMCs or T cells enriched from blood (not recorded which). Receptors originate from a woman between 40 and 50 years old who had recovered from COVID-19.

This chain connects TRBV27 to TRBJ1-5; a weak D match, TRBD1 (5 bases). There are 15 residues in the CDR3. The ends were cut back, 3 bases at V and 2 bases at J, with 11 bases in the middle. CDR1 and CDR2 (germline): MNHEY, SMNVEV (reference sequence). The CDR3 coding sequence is TGTGCCAGCAGTTTGGAGCCACAGGGCAATCAGCCCCAGCATTTT. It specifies CASSLEPQGNQPQHF.

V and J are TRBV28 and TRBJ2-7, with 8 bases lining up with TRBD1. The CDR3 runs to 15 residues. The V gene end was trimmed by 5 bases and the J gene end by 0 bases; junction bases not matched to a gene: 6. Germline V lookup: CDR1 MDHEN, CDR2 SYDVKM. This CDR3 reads CASSQDRDGSYEQYF. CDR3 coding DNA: TGTGCCAGCAGTCAGGACAGGGACGGCTCCTACGAGCAGTACTTC.

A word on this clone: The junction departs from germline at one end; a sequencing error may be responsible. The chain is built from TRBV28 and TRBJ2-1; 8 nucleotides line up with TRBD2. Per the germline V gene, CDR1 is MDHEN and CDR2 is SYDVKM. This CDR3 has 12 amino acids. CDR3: CASSLSRGRFIF. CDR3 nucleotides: TGTGCCAGCAGTTTGAGTCGCGGGAGGTTTATCTTC.

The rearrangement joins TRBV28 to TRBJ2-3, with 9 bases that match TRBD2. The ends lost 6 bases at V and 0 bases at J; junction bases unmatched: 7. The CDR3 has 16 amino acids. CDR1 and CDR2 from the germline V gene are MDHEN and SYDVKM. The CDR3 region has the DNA TGTGCCAGCAGCCAAACACTAGCGGGTAGCACAGATACGCAGTATTTT. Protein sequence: CASSQTLAGSTDTQYF.

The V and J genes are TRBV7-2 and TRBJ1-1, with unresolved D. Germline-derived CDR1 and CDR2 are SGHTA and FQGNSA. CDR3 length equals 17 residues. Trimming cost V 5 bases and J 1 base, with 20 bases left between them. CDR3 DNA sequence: TGTGCCAGCAGCCTTTACCCCACGGGCCGGGGGAACACTGAAGCTTTCTTT. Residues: CASSLYPTGRGNTEAFF.

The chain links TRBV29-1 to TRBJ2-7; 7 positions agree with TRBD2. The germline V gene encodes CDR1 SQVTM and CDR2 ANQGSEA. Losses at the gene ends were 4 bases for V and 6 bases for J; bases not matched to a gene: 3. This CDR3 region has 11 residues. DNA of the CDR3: TGCAGCGTTGGGACTAGACGCGAGCAGTACTTC. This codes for CSVGTRREQYF.

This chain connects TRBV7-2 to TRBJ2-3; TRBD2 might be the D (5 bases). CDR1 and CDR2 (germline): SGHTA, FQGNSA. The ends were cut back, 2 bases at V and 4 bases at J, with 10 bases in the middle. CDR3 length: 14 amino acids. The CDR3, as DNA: TGTGCCAGCAGCTTATCGACGGGGTCAGATACGCAGTATTTT. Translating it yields CASSLSTGSDTQYF.

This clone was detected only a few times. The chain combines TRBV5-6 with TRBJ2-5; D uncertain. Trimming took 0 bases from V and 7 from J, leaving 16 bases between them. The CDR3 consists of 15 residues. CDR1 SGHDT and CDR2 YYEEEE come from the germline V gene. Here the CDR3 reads CASSLGPEPKRTQYF. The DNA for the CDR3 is TGTGCCAGCAGCTTGGGTCCTGAGCCAAAGAGGACCCAGTACTTC.

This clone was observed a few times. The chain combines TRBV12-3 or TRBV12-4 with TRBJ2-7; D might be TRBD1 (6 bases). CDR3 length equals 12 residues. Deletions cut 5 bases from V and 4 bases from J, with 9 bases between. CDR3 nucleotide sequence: TGTGCCAGCAGTATTGACAGGTACGAGCAGTACTTC. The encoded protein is CASSIDRYEQYF.

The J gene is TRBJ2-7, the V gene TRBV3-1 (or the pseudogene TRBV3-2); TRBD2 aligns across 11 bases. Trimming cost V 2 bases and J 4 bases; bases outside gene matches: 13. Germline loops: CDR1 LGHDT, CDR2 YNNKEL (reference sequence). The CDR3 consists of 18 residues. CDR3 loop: CASSQPGLAGGPGYEQYF. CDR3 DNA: TGTGCCAGCAGCCAACCAGGGCTAGCGGGGGGCCCGGGATACGAGCAGTACTTC.

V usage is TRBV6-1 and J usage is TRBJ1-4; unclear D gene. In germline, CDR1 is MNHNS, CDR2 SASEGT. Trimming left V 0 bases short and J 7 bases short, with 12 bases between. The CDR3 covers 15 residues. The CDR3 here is CASSEALTSGEKLFF. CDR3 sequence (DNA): TGTGCCAGCAGTGAAGCGCTCACTAGTGGTGAAAAACTGTTTTTT.

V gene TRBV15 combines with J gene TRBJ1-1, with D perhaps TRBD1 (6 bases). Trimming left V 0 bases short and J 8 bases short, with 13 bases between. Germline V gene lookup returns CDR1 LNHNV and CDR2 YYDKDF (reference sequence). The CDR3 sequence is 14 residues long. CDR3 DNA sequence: TGTGCCACCAGCAGAGATCTCAGGACAGTCGAAGCTTTCTTT. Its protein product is CATSRDLRTVEAFF.

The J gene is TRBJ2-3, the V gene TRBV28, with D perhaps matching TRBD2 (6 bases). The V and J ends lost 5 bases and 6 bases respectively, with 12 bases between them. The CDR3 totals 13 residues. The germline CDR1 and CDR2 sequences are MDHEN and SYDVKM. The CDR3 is CASSPGTFDTQYF. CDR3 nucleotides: TGTGCCAGCAGTCCCGGGACTTTCGATACGCAGTATTTT.

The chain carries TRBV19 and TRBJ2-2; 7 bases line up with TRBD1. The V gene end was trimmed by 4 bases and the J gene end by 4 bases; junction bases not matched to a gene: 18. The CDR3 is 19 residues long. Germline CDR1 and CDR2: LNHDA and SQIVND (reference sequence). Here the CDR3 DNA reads TGTGCCAGTAGTACCTACAGTAAAACAGGGGTCGCCGCCACCGGGGAGCTGTTTTTT. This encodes CASSTYSKTGVAATGELFF.

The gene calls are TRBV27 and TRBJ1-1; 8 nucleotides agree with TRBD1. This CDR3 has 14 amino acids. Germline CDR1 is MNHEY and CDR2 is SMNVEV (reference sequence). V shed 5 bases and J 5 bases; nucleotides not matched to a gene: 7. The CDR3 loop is CASSLRQGRTEAFF. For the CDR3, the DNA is TGTGCCAGCAGTCTCAGACAGGGGAGGACTGAAGCTTTCTTT.

Here the CDR3 reads CASREGRGSNTEAFF. The CDR3 nucleotides read TGTGCCAGTAGAGAGGGGAGGGGATCGAACACTGAAGCTTTCTTT. This chain joins TRBV19 and TRBJ1-1; D possibly corresponds to TRBD1 (5 bases). Deletions cut 6 bases from V and 1 base from J, with 15 bases between. This CDR3 is built from 15 residues. CDR1 and CDR2 from the germline V gene are LNHDA and SQIVND (reference sequence).

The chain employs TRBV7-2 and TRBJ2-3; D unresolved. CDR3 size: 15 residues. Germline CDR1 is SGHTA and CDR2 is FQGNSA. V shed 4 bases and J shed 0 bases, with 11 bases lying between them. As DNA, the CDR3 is TGTGCCAGCAGCTATGTAGCTGCTAGCACAGATACGCAGTATTTT. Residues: CASSYVAASTDTQYF.

In DNA form, the CDR3 reads TGTGCCAGCAGCCGCGGACTAGCGGGGAGCTCCTACGAGCAGTACTTC. Residues: CASSRGLAGSSYEQYF. The rearrangement links TRBV3-1 (or the pseudogene TRBV3-2) to TRBJ2-7; 12 bases fit TRBD2. CDR3 length: 16 residues. The junction had 4 bases not matched to a gene; V was cut back by 4 bases and J by 0 bases. Looked up from germline, CDR1 is LGHDT and CDR2 is YNNKEL (reference sequence).

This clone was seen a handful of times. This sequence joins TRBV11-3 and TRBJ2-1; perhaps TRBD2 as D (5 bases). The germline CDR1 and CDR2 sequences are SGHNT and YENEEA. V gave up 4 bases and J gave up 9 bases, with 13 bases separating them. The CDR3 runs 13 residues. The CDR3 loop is CASSSYLGSEQFF. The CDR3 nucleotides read TGTGCCAGCAGCTCCTACCTTGGGAGTGAGCAGTTCTTC.

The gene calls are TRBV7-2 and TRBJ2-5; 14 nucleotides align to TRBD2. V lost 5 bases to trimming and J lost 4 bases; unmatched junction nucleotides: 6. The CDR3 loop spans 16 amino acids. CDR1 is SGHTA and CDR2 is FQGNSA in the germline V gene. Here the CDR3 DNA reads TGTGCCAGCAGCACGCGGACTAGCGGGGGGCGAGAGACCCAGTACTTC. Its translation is CASSTRTSGGRETQYF. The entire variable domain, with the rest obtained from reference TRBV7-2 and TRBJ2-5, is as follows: GAGVSQSPSNKVTEKGKDVELRCDPISGHTALYWYRQSLGQGLEFLIYFQGNSAPDKSGLPSDRFSAERTGGSVSTLTIQRTQQEDSAVYLCASSTRTSGGRETQYFGPGTRLLVL.

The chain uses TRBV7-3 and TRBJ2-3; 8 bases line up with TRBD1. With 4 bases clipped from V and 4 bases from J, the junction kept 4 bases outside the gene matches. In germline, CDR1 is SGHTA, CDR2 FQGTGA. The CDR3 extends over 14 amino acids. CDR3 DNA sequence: TGTGCCAGCAGCTCCCAGGACAGGGCAGATACGCAGTATTTT. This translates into CASSSQDRADTQYF.

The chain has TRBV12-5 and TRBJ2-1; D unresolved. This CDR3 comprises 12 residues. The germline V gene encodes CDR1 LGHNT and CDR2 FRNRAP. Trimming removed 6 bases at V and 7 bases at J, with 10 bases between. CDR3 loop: CASGWSTNEQFF. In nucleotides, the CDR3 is TGTGCTAGTGGCTGGAGTACTAATGAGCAGTTCTTC.

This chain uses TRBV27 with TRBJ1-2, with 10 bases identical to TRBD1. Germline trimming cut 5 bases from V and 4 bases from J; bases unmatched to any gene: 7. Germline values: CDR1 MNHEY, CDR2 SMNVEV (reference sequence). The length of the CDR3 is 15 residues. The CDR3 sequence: CASSPGQGLSYGYTF. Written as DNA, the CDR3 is TGTGCCAGCAGTCCGGGACAGGGGTTGAGCTATGGCTACACCTTC.

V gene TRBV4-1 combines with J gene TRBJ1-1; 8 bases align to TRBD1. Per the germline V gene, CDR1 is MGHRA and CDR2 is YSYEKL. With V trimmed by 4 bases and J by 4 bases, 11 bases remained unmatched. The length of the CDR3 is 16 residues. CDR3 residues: CASSRTTGARSTEAFF. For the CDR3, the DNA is TGCGCCAGCAGCCGCACGACAGGGGCCCGGTCCACTGAAGCTTTCTTT.

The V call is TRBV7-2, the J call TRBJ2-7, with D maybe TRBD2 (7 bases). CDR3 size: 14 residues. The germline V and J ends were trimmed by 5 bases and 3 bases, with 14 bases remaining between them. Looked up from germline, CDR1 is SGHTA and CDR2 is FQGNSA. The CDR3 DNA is TGTGCCAGCAGCGTGGGGGGAGGGGGCTACGAGCAGTACTTC. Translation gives CASSVGGGGYEQYF.

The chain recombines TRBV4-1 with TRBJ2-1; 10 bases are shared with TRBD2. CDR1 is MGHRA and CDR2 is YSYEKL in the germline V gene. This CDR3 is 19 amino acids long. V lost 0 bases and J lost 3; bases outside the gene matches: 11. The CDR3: CASSQESSDLAGGYNEQFF. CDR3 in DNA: TGCGCCAGCAGCCAAGAATCCTCCGATTTAGCGGGAGGCTACAATGAGCAGTTCTTC.